The subject of this entry is one T cell receptor (beta chain). Its antigen is undetermined. This sample was taken from a study of immune heterogeneity within non-small cell lung tumors. The template consisted of bulk tumor genomic DNA, with 600 ng used per sample. Surgical sampling yielded several biopsies per primary tumor (spaced far apart). Their non-small cell lung cancer was newly diagnosed and untreated, and the patients underwent curative surgery. The CDR3 is made up of 11 amino acids. V was shortened by 3 bases and J by 5 bases, with 4 bases between the two germline ends. The TCR beta CDR3 region was amplified by multiplex PCR employing 32 V and 13 J primers. TCRdb analysed the multiplex PCR reads with MiXCR anew, one entry per CDR3 protein. This table has 1,500 to 2,000 distinct CDR3 sequences, around 45% appearing once. Overall study results and limits: Recurrence of identical dominant CDR3 beta clonotypes was observed across tumor sites within a patient, alongside site-unique high-frequency clones.

The chain carries TRBV12-3 or TRBV12-4 and TRBJ2-5, with D uncertain. The receptor was derived from a man aged 70 or older with non-small cell lung cancer. The source material was lung tumor tissue. This chain's CDR3 is CASSFGETQYF. CDR3 DNA: TGTGCCAGCAGTTTCGGTGAGACCCAGTACTTC.